This is a list of T cell receptor beta chains from one sample in a study of radiotherapy plus CTLA-4 blockade in lung cancer. Libraries were prepared by immunoSEQ multiplex PCR; TCRdb keeps only in-frame clonotypes and omits some of them. The repertoire holds 55,000 to 65,000 clones, with around 76% as singletons. The source was peripheral blood, collected from a patient treated with radiotherapy plus ipilimumab. Every receptor here comes from a human donor with non-small cell lung cancer who had a complete response to radiotherapy plus ipilimumab. CDR3s include the opening cysteine and the closing phenylalanine or tryptophan. A D gene is named only where the DNA matches it firmly. Some rows have no size entry. The others give once, few or many, or a class for an expanded clone.

j_call: TRBJ2-7
clone_size: few
v_call: TRBV9
d_call: NA
cdr3_nt: TGTGCCAGCAGTCCCGACCCCTCAGCGAGGTACGAGCAGTACTTC
cdr3_aa: CASSPDPSARYEQYF

j_call: TRBJ2-7
clone_size: NA
v_call: TRBV6-6
d_call: NA
cdr3_nt: TGTGCCAGCAGGTCCCCCTTCGGGGGCGAGCAGTACTTC
cdr3_aa: CASRSPFGGEQYF

j_call: TRBJ1-1
clone_size: few
v_call: TRBV5-4
d_call: TRBD1
cdr3_nt: TGTGCCAGCAGCTTTGGGACAGGGAAAGAAGCTTTCTTT
cdr3_aa: CASSFGTGKEAFF

j_call: TRBJ2-7
clone_size: NA
v_call: TRBV21-1
d_call: NA
cdr3_nt: TGTGCCAGCAGCTCCCCCCGGGACAGTCTCTACGAGCAGTACTTC
cdr3_aa: CASSSPRDSLYEQYF

j_call: TRBJ1-4
clone_size: few
v_call: TRBV7-9
d_call: TRBD1
cdr3_nt: TGTGCCAGCAGCTTAGGGACAGGGGCGGTAACTAATGAAAAACTGTTTTTT
cdr3_aa: CASSLGTGAVTNEKLFF

j_call: TRBJ1-4
clone_size: once
v_call: TRBV4-3
d_call: TRBD1
cdr3_nt: TGCGCCAGCAGCTACATAGGACAGGGAGCGGGAAAACTGTTTTTT
cdr3_aa: CASSYIGQGAGKLFF

j_call: TRBJ1-1
clone_size: NA
v_call: TRBV5-4
d_call: NA
cdr3_nt: TGTGCCAGCAGCTTGTGGGGCCGCACTGAAGCTTTCTTT
cdr3_aa: CASSLWGRTEAFF

j_call: TRBJ2-2
clone_size: NA
v_call: TRBV9
d_call: NA
cdr3_nt: TGTGCCAGCAGCCCGACAATGACCGGGGAGCTGTTTTTT
cdr3_aa: CASSPTMTGELFF

j_call: TRBJ2-2
clone_size: NA
v_call: TRBV4-3
d_call: NA
cdr3_nt: TGCGCCAGCAGCCAAACCGGGACCGGGGAGCTGTTTTTT
cdr3_aa: CASSQTGTGELFF

j_call: TRBJ2-2
clone_size: once
v_call: TRBV11-2
d_call: TRBD1
cdr3_nt: TGTGCCAGCAGCTCCCCGACAGGGTGGTGGGCCGGGGAGCTGTTTTTT
cdr3_aa: CASSSPTGWWAGELFF

j_call: TRBJ2-5
clone_size: NA
v_call: TRBV5-1
d_call: TRBD1
cdr3_nt: TGCGCCAGCCAGTCCGGGACAGGGGCTGAAGAGACCCAGTACTTC
cdr3_aa: CASQSGTGAEETQYF

j_call: TRBJ2-1
clone_size: few
v_call: TRBV5-1
d_call: TRBD2
cdr3_nt: TGCGCCAGCAGCTGGACTAGCGGGAGCAATGAGCAGTTCTTC
cdr3_aa: CASSWTSGSNEQFF

j_call: TRBJ1-2
clone_size: NA
v_call: TRBV28
d_call: TRBD1
cdr3_nt: TGTGCCAGCAGTCGAACAGGGGGGTATGGCTACACCTTC
cdr3_aa: CASSRTGGYGYTF

j_call: TRBJ2-1
clone_size: NA
v_call: TRBV6-5
d_call: TRBD2
cdr3_nt: TGTGCCAGCAACCTCCGAGCGGGGCATTACAATGAGCAGTTCTTC
cdr3_aa: CASNLRAGHYNEQFF

j_call: TRBJ1-6
clone_size: NA
v_call: TRBV9
d_call: TRBD1
cdr3_nt: TGTGCCAGCAGCGTAGTCGACAGGGGGGGATCACCCCTCCACTTT
cdr3_aa: CASSVVDRGGSPLHF

j_call: TRBJ2-3
clone_size: NA
v_call: TRBV7-9
d_call: TRBD1
cdr3_nt: TGTGCCAGCAGCTTAGCGCTAGGTGGACAGGGTATAGATACGCGGTATTTT
cdr3_aa: CASSLALGGQGIDTRYF

j_call: TRBJ2-1
clone_size: NA
v_call: TRBV6-5
d_call: NA
cdr3_nt: TGTGCCAGCAGTCTTTACAATGAGCAGTTCTTC
cdr3_aa: CASSLYNEQFF

j_call: TRBJ2-1
clone_size: NA
v_call: TRBV29-1
d_call: TRBD2
cdr3_nt: TGCAGCGTTGTTCTTGGTGGGACTAGATCCTCCTACAATGAGCAGTTCTTC
cdr3_aa: CSVVLGGTRSSYNEQFF

j_call: TRBJ2-7
clone_size: NA
v_call: TRBV23-1
d_call: NA
cdr3_nt: TGCGCCAGCAGTCAATCGGTGCAGGTCTACGAGCAGTACTTC
cdr3_aa: CASSQSVQVYEQYF

j_call: TRBJ2-1
clone_size: NA
v_call: TRBV4-3
d_call: NA
cdr3_nt: TGCGCCAGCAGCCAAGATCATGGCTTATCCTACAATGAGCAGTTCTTC
cdr3_aa: CASSQDHGLSYNEQFF

j_call: TRBJ1-2
clone_size: NA
v_call: TRBV2
d_call: TRBD1
cdr3_nt: TGTGCCAGCACCCAAGACAGGGCTCGAGCTAACTATGGCTACACCTTC
cdr3_aa: CASTQDRARANYGYTF

j_call: TRBJ2-3
clone_size: NA
v_call: TRBV5-1
d_call: TRBD2
cdr3_nt: TGCGCCAGCAGCTTCGTAAGACTAGCGGGAGTCCGGACAGATACGCAGTATTTT
cdr3_aa: CASSFVRLAGVRTDTQYF

j_call: TRBJ1-4
clone_size: NA
v_call: TRBV4-1
d_call: NA
cdr3_nt: TGCGCCAGCAGCCAAGGGGTAGACAGGTCTAATGAAAAACTGTTTTTT
cdr3_aa: CASSQGVDRSNEKLFF

j_call: TRBJ2-1
clone_size: NA
v_call: TRBV7-8
d_call: NA
cdr3_nt: TGTGCCAGCAGTAAAGCGGGCCTATCCTACAATGAGCAGTTCTTC
cdr3_aa: CASSKAGLSYNEQFF

j_call: TRBJ2-7
clone_size: once
v_call: TRBV18
d_call: NA
cdr3_nt: TGTGCCAGCTCACCACCAAACACCCGCTCCTACGAGCAGTACTTC
cdr3_aa: CASSPPNTRSYEQYF

j_call: TRBJ2-7
clone_size: NA
v_call: TRBV18
d_call: TRBD1
cdr3_nt: TGTGCCAGCTCACCCTTGGGACAGGGGGGGGCCGAGCAGTACTTC
cdr3_aa: CASSPLGQGGAEQYF

j_call: TRBJ2-7
clone_size: NA
v_call: TRBV2
d_call: NA
cdr3_nt: TGTGCCAGCAGTCAGGGCCACGAGCAGTACTTC
cdr3_aa: CASSQGHEQYF

j_call: TRBJ2-3
clone_size: NA
v_call: TRBV5-1
d_call: TRBD2
cdr3_nt: TGCGCCAGCTCCCAGCGGGAGTCAGATACGCAGTATTTT
cdr3_aa: CASSQRESDTQYF

j_call: TRBJ2-7
clone_size: NA
v_call: TRBV29-1
d_call: NA
cdr3_nt: TGCAGCGTTATAAGAGCAGGTTCCTACGAGCAGTACTTC
cdr3_aa: CSVIRAGSYEQYF

j_call: TRBJ2-3
clone_size: NA
v_call: TRBV11-3
d_call: TRBD2
cdr3_nt: TGTGCCAGCAGCTTAGGGACTAGCGGGATCACAGATACGCAGTATTTT
cdr3_aa: CASSLGTSGITDTQYF

j_call: TRBJ2-4
clone_size: NA
v_call: TRBV27
d_call: TRBD1
cdr3_nt: TGTGCCAGCAGTCAATCCGACAGGGGGCTAGCCAAAAACATTCAGTACTTC
cdr3_aa: CASSQSDRGLAKNIQYF

j_call: TRBJ1-5
clone_size: NA
v_call: TRBV19
d_call: NA
cdr3_nt: TGTGCCAGTAGTCCTAGGGGGGGCCAGTACAATCAGCCCCAGCATTTT
cdr3_aa: CASSPRGGQYNQPQHF

j_call: TRBJ1-2
clone_size: NA
v_call: TRBV19
d_call: NA
cdr3_nt: TGTGCCAGTAGTATATGGCAGGACTATGGCTACACCTTC
cdr3_aa: CASSIWQDYGYTF

j_call: TRBJ2-4
clone_size: NA
v_call: TRBV19
d_call: TRBD1
cdr3_nt: TGTGCCAGTATGGGGCTGACCGGGACAGGGACGGGCATTCAGTACTTC
cdr3_aa: CASMGLTGTGTGIQYF

j_call: TRBJ2-7
clone_size: NA
v_call: TRBV18
d_call: TRBD2
cdr3_nt: TGTGCCAGCTCACCGACCGGGGGCGGGAGGTTGGCGTACGAGCAGTACTTC
cdr3_aa: CASSPTGGGRLAYEQYF

j_call: TRBJ1-2
clone_size: NA
v_call: TRBV7-8
d_call: TRBD1
cdr3_nt: TGTGCCAGCAGCTTAGACCGCAGGACAGGGGACTATGGCGGCTACACCTTC
cdr3_aa: CASSLDRRTGDYGGYTF

j_call: TRBJ2-1
clone_size: NA
v_call: TRBV6-5
d_call: NA
cdr3_nt: TGTGCCAGCAGCCGAAGCGCCTTCGGGATTGAGCAGTTCTTC
cdr3_aa: CASSRSAFGIEQFF

j_call: TRBJ1-4
clone_size: NA
v_call: TRBV2
d_call: NA
cdr3_nt: TGTGCCAGCAGTGAAGGGGACGGGGGTGAAAAACTGTTTTTT
cdr3_aa: CASSEGDGGEKLFF

j_call: TRBJ1-1
clone_size: NA
v_call: TRBV5-6
d_call: TRBD1
cdr3_nt: TGTGCCAGCAGCTTAAAAAGACAGGGGCCGACTGAAGCTTTCTTT
cdr3_aa: CASSLKRQGPTEAFF

j_call: TRBJ1-5
clone_size: NA
v_call: TRBV5-6
d_call: TRBD1
cdr3_nt: TGTGCCAGCAGCTTGACAGGGACAGGGTTTCAGAATCAGCCCCAGCATTTT
cdr3_aa: CASSLTGTGFQNQPQHF

j_call: TRBJ1-3
clone_size: NA
v_call: TRBV9
d_call: TRBD1
cdr3_nt: TGTGCCAGCAGCCCCATGGGGACAGCTGGAAACACCATATATTTT
cdr3_aa: CASSPMGTAGNTIYF

j_call: TRBJ2-1
clone_size: few
v_call: TRBV7-2
d_call: TRBD1
cdr3_nt: TGTGCCAGCAGCTCAATTTATCACCGGGACAGGCACTACAATGAGCAGTTCTTC
cdr3_aa: CASSSIYHRDRHYNEQFF

j_call: TRBJ2-7
clone_size: NA
v_call: TRBV7-9
d_call: TRBD1
cdr3_nt: TGTGCCAGCAGCGAGTCAGGGGGCTCCTACGAGCAGTACTTC
cdr3_aa: CASSESGGSYEQYF

j_call: TRBJ2-5
clone_size: NA
v_call: TRBV28
d_call: NA
cdr3_nt: TGTGCCAGCAGTTTAGCGGGAGAGACCCAGTACTTC
cdr3_aa: CASSLAGETQYF

j_call: TRBJ2-3
clone_size: NA
v_call: TRBV5-1
d_call: TRBD1
cdr3_nt: TGCGCCAGCAGCCCCGACAGGGGCTTAACAGATACGCAGTATTTT
cdr3_aa: CASSPDRGLTDTQYF

j_call: TRBJ2-2
clone_size: NA
v_call: TRBV28
d_call: NA
cdr3_nt: TGTGCCAGCAGTTTTATCGGCCTAGCTACTCCCGGGGAGCTGTTTTTT
cdr3_aa: CASSFIGLATPGELFF

j_call: TRBJ1-1
clone_size: NA
v_call: TRBV18
d_call: TRBD1
cdr3_nt: TGTGCCAGCTCACGGGACAGGGGGCCTGTTCACACTGAAGCTTTCTTT
cdr3_aa: CASSRDRGPVHTEAFF

j_call: TRBJ2-3
clone_size: NA
v_call: TRBV27
d_call: TRBD1
cdr3_nt: TGTGCCAGCAGTTTTCATAGGACAGGGGGGCGCACAGATACGCAGTATTTT
cdr3_aa: CASSFHRTGGRTDTQYF

j_call: TRBJ1-6
clone_size: NA
v_call: TRBV5-1
d_call: TRBD1
cdr3_nt: TGCGCCAGCAGCCTGGGACCCCCGACAGGGATCAGGGAGAGTTCACCCCTCCACTTT
cdr3_aa: CASSLGPPTGIRESSPLHF

j_call: TRBJ1-2
clone_size: once
v_call: TRBV7-8
d_call: NA
cdr3_nt: TGTGCCAGCAGCTTAGCGCGAGAGGGCTATGGCTACACCTTC
cdr3_aa: CASSLAREGYGYTF

j_call: TRBJ2-2
clone_size: few
v_call: TRBV10-2
d_call: NA
cdr3_nt: TGCGCCAGCAGTGTTGTCACAGCGGGCACCGGGGAGCTGTTTTTT
cdr3_aa: CASSVVTAGTGELFF

j_call: TRBJ1-2
clone_size: NA
v_call: TRBV30
d_call: TRBD1
cdr3_nt: TGTGCCTGGAGTCCTTATAGGGGGCCTAGCTATGGCTACACCTTC
cdr3_aa: CAWSPYRGPSYGYTF

j_call: TRBJ1-3
clone_size: NA
v_call: TRBV18
d_call: NA
cdr3_nt: TGTGCCAGCTCACGCTCGGGTCCTGGAAACACCATATATTTT
cdr3_aa: CASSRSGPGNTIYF

j_call: TRBJ2-3
clone_size: once
v_call: TRBV5-1
d_call: TRBD2
cdr3_nt: TGCGCCAGCAGCACCCTCCCGGGACTAGCGGACCCTAGCACAGATACGCAGTATTTT
cdr3_aa: CASSTLPGLADPSTDTQYF

j_call: TRBJ1-1
clone_size: NA
v_call: TRBV11-2
d_call: NA
cdr3_nt: TGTGCCAGCAGCTTCATCACAGGGTACGCTGAAGCTTTCTTT
cdr3_aa: CASSFITGYAEAFF

j_call: TRBJ2-7
clone_size: NA
v_call: TRBV11-2
d_call: NA
cdr3_nt: TGTGCCAGCGGCCGCGCGGCCTACGAGCAGTACTTC
cdr3_aa: CASGRAAYEQYF

j_call: TRBJ1-3
clone_size: NA
v_call: TRBV5-8
d_call: NA
cdr3_nt: TGTGCCAGCAGCCACGGACAGCCCGGAAACACCATATATTTT
cdr3_aa: CASSHGQPGNTIYF

j_call: TRBJ2-7
clone_size: once
v_call: TRBV6-6
d_call: TRBD1
cdr3_nt: TGTGCCAGCAGAAACGAACGGGACAGCTCCTACGAGCAGTACTTC
cdr3_aa: CASRNERDSSYEQYF